This T cell receptor beta chain was sequenced during a study of blood T cell repertoires in COVID-19. Across the study: Samples representing acute and convalescent COVID-19 were sourced from the United States, Italy and Spain. T cells, B-cell-depleted T cells, or PBMCs provided the cDNA or gDNA that served as material.

Germline trimming cut 2 bases from V and 6 bases from J; bases unmatched to any gene: 7. This CDR3 has 15 amino acids. Per the germline V gene, CDR1 is MNHEY and CDR2 is SVGEGT. Here immunoSEQ multiplex PCR was the method, and the copy in TCRdb shows in-frame clones only, minus some. The table shows a few hundred thousand clones, with 82% occurring only once. The sample taken for sequencing was peripheral blood. The chain is built from TRBV6-2 or TRBV6-3 and TRBJ2-1; TRBD2 agrees at 7 bases. This TCR came from a woman aged 18-35 years with acute or convalescent COVID-19. DNA of the CDR3: TGTGCCAGCAGTTACCGGGACTACACTGGCAATGAGCAGTTCTTC. Amino acid sequence: CASSYRDYTGNEQFF.